A selection of T cell receptor beta chains follows, all from one sample in a study of blood T cell repertoires in COVID-19. Libraries were prepared by immunoSEQ multiplex PCR; TCRdb keeps only in-frame clonotypes and omits some of them. The repertoire includes some 320,000 clones, roughly 90% of them detected once, and roughly 3.9% sits in the top ten. Sequencing input: PBMCs or T cells enriched from blood (not recorded which). Receptor source: a woman in her twenties or thirties who had been exposed to COVID-19. The conserved cysteine and the conserved F or W are not part of the CDR3 here. A D gene is named only where the DNA matches it firmly.

V gene: TRBV5-5
D gene: NA
J gene: TRBJ2-1
CDR3 protein: ASSLAWIGGDPNEQF

V gene: TRBV4-1
D gene: NA
J gene: TRBJ2-1
CDR3 protein: ASSQDPPGNEQF

V gene: TRBV7-6
D gene: NA
J gene: TRBJ2-4
CDR3 protein: ASSLAGAGNIQY

V gene: TRBV27
D gene: TRBD2
J gene: TRBJ2-1
CDR3 protein: ASSLTSGVSYNEQF

V gene: TRBV5-1
D gene: TRBD1
J gene: TRBJ2-2
CDR3 protein: ASSRGQGADGGELF

V gene: TRBV5-4
D gene: TRBD1
J gene: TRBJ1-6
CDR3 protein: ASSLTGGNSPLH

V gene: TRBV24-1
D gene: NA
J gene: TRBJ1-2
CDR3 protein: ATSIDGLYGYT

V gene: TRBV5-1
D gene: TRBD1
J gene: TRBJ1-1
CDR3 protein: ASMISGGWDTEAF

V gene: TRBV7-9
D gene: TRBD1
J gene: TRBJ1-1
CDR3 protein: ASRRRQGAPIEAF

V gene: TRBV9
D gene: TRBD2
J gene: TRBJ2-3
CDR3 protein: ASSAIPSGVPDTQY

V gene: TRBV11-2
D gene: TRBD1
J gene: TRBJ1-2
CDR3 protein: ASSFGDSPEDGYT

V gene: TRBV4-3
D gene: TRBD2
J gene: TRBJ2-7
CDR3 protein: ASSQEAAGGPGNEQY

V gene: TRBV11-3
D gene: NA
J gene: TRBJ2-2
CDR3 protein: ASSLDRGGELF

V gene: TRBV2
D gene: NA
J gene: TRBJ1-6
CDR3 protein: ASSGRVGPGDSPLH

V gene: TRBV2
D gene: NA
J gene: TRBJ2-3
CDR3 protein: ASRVRMGPTDTQY

V gene: TRBV6-2/TRBV6-3
D gene: TRBD1
J gene: TRBJ2-3
CDR3 protein: ASSYTDRVPTDTQY

V gene: TRBV7-6
D gene: TRBD2
J gene: TRBJ2-1
CDR3 protein: ASSLGLAGSEQF

V gene: TRBV19
D gene: TRBD1
J gene: TRBJ1-6
CDR3 protein: ASSIRDSNSPLH

V gene: TRBV5-6
D gene: NA
J gene: TRBJ1-2
CDR3 protein: ASSGQGSYGYT

V gene: TRBV20-1
D gene: TRBD1
J gene: TRBJ1-2
CDR3 protein: SSLRGNGYT

V gene: TRBV13
D gene: NA
J gene: TRBJ2-3
CDR3 protein: ASSFTPGTSTDTQY

V gene: TRBV12-5
D gene: TRBD1
J gene: TRBJ1-3
CDR3 protein: ASGLVQPGQELNGNTIY

V gene: TRBV6-5
D gene: TRBD1
J gene: TRBJ1-5
CDR3 protein: ASSTGGRLNQPQH

V gene: TRBV4-2
D gene: NA
J gene: TRBJ1-3
CDR3 protein: ASSQRVGRGGNTIY

V gene: TRBV7-9
D gene: NA
J gene: TRBJ1-1
CDR3 protein: ASSRLETEAF

V gene: TRBV9
D gene: NA
J gene: TRBJ2-3
CDR3 protein: ASSVRSGTSTDTQY

V gene: TRBV5-1
D gene: TRBD2
J gene: TRBJ2-3
CDR3 protein: ASSLASSGGTDTQY

V gene: TRBV27
D gene: TRBD1
J gene: TRBJ1-2
CDR3 protein: ASSSRDRGRGWGGYT

V gene: TRBV19
D gene: TRBD1
J gene: TRBJ1-5
CDR3 protein: ASSPGDRGNNQPQH

V gene: TRBV5-6
D gene: NA
J gene: TRBJ1-1
CDR3 protein: ASSSVRNLGTEAF

V gene: TRBV12-3/TRBV12-4
D gene: TRBD1
J gene: TRBJ1-2
CDR3 protein: ASSLTGGMGYT

V gene: TRBV5-1
D gene: TRBD2
J gene: TRBJ2-1
CDR3 protein: ASSLVLAGGKEQF

V gene: TRBV11-2
D gene: NA
J gene: TRBJ1-2
CDR3 protein: ASSLQSRPPYGYT

V gene: TRBV11-2
D gene: TRBD1
J gene: TRBJ2-7
CDR3 protein: ASSLGTGQGYEQY

V gene: TRBV18
D gene: TRBD1
J gene: TRBJ1-1
CDR3 protein: ASSSDRGPEAF

V gene: TRBV5-1
D gene: TRBD1
J gene: TRBJ1-6
CDR3 protein: ASSPRGPLGNSPLH